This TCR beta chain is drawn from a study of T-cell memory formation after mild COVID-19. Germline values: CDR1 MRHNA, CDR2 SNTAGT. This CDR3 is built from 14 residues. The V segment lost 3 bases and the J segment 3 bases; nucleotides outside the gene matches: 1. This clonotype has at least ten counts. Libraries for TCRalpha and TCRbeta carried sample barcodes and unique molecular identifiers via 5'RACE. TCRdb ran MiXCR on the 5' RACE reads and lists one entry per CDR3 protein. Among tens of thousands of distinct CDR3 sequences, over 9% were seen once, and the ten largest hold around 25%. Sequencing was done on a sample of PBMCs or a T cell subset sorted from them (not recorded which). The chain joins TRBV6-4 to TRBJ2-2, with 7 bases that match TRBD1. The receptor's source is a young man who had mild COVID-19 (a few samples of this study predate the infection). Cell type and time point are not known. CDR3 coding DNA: TGTGCCAGCAGTGATGGGACAGACACCGGGGAGCTGTTTTTT. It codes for CASSDGTDTGELFF.